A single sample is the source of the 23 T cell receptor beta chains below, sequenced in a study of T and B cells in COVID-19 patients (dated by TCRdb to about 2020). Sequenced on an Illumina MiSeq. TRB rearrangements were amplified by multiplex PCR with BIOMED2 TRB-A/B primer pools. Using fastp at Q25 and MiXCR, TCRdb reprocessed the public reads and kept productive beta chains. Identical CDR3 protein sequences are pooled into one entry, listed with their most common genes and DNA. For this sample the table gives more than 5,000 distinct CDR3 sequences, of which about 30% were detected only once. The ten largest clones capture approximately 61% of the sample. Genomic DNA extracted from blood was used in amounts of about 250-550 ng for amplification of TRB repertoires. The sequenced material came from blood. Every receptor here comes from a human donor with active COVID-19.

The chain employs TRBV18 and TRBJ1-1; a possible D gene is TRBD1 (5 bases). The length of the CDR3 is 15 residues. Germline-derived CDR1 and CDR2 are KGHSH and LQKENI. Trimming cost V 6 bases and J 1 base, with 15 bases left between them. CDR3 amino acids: CASSRREGRNTEAFF. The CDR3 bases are TGTGCCAGCTCTCGTCGAGAGGGGAGGAACACTGAAGCTTTCTTT.

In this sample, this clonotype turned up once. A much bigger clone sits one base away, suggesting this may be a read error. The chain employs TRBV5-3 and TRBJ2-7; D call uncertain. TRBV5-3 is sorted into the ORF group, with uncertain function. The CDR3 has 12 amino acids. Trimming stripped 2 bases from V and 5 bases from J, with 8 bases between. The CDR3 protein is CARSLRGNEQYF. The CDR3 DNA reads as TGTGCCAGAAGCTTACGCGGCAACGAGCAGTACTTC.

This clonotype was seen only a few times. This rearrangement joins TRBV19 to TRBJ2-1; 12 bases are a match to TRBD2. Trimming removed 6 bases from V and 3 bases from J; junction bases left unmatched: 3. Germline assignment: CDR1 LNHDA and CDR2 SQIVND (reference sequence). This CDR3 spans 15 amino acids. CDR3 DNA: TGTGCCAGTAGATTGGGACTAGCGGGCTACAATGAGCAGTTCTTC. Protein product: CASRLGLAGYNEQFF. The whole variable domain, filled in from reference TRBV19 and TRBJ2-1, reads DGGITQSPKYLFRKEGQNVTLSCEQNLNHDAMYWYRQDPGQGLRLIYYSQIVNDFQKGDIAEGYSVSREKKESFPLTVTSAQKNPTAFYLCASRLGLAGYNEQFFGPGTRLTVL.

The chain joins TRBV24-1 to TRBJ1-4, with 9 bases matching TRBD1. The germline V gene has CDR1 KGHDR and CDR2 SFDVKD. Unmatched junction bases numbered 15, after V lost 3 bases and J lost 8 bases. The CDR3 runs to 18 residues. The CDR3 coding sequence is TGTGCCACCAGTGATCATCCGGGACAGGGATTGGGGTCGGAAAAACTGTTTTTT. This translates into CATSDHPGQGLGSEKLFF.

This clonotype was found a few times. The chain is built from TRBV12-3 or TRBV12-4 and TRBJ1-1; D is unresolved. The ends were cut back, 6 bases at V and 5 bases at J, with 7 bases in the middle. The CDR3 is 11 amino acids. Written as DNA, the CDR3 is TGTGCCAGCAGAAGGGAGACTGAAGCTTTCTTT. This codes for CASRRETEAFF.

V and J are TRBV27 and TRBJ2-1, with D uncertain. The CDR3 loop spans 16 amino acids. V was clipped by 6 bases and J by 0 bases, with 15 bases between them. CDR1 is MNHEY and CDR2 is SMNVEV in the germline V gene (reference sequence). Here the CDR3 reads CASSSQLYFSYNEQFF. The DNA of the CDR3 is TGTGCCAGCAGCTCCCAGCTGTATTTCTCCTACAATGAGCAGTTCTTC.

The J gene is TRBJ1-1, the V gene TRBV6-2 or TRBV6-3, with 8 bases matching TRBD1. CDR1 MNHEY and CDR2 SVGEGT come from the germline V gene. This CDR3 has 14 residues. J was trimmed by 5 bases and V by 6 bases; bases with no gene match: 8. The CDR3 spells CASSYTGGRTEAFF. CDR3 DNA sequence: TGTGCCAGCAGCTACACAGGGGGACGGACTGAAGCTTTCTTT.

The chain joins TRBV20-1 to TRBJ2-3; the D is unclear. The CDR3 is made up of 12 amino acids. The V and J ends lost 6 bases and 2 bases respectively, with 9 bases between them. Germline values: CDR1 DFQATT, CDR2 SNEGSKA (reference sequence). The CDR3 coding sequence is TGCAGTGCCCGGAAAATCACAGATACGCAGTATTTT. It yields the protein CSARKITDTQYF.

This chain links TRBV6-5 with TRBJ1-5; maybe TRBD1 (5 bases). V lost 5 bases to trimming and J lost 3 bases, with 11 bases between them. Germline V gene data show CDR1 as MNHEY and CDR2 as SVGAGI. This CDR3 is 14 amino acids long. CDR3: CASSEGAPNQPQHF. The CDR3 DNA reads TGTGCCAGCAGTGAAGGGGCCCCCAATCAGCCCCAGCATTTT.

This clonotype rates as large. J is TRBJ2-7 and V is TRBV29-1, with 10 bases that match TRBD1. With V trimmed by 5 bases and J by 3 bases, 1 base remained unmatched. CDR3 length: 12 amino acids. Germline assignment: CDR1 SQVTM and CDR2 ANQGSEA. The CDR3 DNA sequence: TGCAGCGTTAGGACAGGGGGCTACGAGCAGTACTTC. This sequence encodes CSVRTGGYEQYF.

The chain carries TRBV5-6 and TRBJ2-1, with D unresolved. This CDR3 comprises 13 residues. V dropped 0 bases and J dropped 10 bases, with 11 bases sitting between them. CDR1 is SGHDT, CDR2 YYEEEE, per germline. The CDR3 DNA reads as TGTGCCAGCAGCTTGGACCAGGCAGGCGAGCAGTTCTTC. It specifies CASSLDQAGEQFF.

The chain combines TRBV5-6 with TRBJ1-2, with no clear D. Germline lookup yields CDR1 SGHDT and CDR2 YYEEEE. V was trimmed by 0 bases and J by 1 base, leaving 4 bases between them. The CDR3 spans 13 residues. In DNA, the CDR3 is TGTGCCAGCAGCTTGGGACTTAACTATGGCTACACCTTC. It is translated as CASSLGLNYGYTF.

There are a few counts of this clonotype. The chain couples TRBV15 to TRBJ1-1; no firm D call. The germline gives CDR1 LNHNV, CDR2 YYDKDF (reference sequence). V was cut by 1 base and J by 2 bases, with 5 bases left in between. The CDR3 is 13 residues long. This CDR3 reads CATSRGVNTEAFF. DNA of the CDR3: TGTGCCACCAGCAGAGGGGTAAACACTGAAGCTTTCTTT.

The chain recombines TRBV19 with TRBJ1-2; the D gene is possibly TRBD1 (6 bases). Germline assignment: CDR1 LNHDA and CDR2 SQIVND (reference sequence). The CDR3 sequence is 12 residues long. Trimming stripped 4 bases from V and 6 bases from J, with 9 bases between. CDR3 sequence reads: CASSKRTDGYTF. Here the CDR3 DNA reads TGTGCCAGTAGTAAGAGGACAGATGGCTACACCTTC.

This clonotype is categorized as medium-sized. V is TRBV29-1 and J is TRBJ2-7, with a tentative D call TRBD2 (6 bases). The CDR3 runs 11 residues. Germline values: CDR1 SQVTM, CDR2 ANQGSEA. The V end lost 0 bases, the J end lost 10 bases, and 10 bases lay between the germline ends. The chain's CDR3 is CSVEDSGLQYF. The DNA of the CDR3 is TGCAGCGTTGAAGATTCGGGACTCCAGTACTTC.

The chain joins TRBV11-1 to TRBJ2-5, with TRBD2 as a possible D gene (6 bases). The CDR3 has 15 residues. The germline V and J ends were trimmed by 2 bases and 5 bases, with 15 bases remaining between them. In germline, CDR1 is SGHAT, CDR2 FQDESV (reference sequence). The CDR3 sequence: CASSLPGAKRETQYF. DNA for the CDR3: TGTGCCAGCAGCTTACCGGGAGCTAAGAGGGAGACCCAGTACTTC.

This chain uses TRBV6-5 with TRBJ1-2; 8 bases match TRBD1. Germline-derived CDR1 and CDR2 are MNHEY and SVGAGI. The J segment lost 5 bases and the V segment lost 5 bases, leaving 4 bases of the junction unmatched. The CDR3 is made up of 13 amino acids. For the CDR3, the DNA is TGTGCCAGCAGTGAACGGACAGGGTATGGCTACACCTTC. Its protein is CASSERTGYGYTF.

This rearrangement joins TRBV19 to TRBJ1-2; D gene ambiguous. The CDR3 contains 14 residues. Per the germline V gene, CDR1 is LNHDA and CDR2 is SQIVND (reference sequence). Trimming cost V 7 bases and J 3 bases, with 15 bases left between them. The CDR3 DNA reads TGTGCCAGTAAAGATGGGCCCAGAGACTATGGCTACACCTTC. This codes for CASKDGPRDYGYTF.

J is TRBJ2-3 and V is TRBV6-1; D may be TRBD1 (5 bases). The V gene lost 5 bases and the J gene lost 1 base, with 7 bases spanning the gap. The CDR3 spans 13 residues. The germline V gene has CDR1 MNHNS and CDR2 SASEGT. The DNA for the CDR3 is TGTGCCAGCAGTAAACAGGGCACAGATACGCAGTATTTT. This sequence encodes CASSKQGTDTQYF.

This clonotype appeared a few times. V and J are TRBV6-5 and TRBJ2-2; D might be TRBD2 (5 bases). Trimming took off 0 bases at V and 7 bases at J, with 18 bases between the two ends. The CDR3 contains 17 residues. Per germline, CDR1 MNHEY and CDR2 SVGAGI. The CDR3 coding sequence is TGTGCCAGCAGTTACTCGCAGGACCTAGCTTGGAGCGGGGAGCTGTTTTTT. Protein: CASSYSQDLAWSGELFF.

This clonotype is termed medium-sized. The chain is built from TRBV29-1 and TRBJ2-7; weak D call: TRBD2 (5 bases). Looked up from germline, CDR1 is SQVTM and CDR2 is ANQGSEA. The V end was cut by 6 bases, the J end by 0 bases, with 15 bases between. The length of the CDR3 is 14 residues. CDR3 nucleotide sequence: TGCAGCGTCGGTGAGGGCAGACGCTCCTACGAGCAGTACTTC. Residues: CSVGEGRRSYEQYF.

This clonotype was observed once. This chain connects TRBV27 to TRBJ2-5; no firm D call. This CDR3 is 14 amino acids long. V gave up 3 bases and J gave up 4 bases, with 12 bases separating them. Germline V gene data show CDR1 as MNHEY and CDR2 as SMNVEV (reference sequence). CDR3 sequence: CASSFSPYGETQYF. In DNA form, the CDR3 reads TGTGCCAGCAGTTTCTCACCATATGGAGAGACCCAGTACTTC.

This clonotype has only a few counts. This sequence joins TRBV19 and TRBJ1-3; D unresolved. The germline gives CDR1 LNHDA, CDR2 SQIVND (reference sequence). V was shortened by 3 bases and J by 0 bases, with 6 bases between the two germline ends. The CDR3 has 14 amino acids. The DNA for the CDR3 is TGTGCCAGTAGTATCAGGAGCTCTGGAAACACCATATATTTT. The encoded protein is CASSIRSSGNTIYF.